A single sample gave rise to the 22 T cell receptor beta chains below, sequenced in a study of identifying expanded T cells in peripheral blood. Sequenced by immunoSEQ multiplex PCR; TCRdb stores in-frame clones only, minus some. Of roughly 100,000 clones in the sample, approximately 90% are singletons; the top ten hold less than 15%. Sample: blood. These receptor sequences come from a person aged 18 to 75 in good health.

The chain uses TRBV29-1 and TRBJ2-7; 10 bases align to TRBD1. Germline CDR1 is SQVTM and CDR2 is ANQGSEA. CDR3 size: 14 residues. The V and J ends lost 2 bases and 2 bases, in that order; junction bases with no gene match: 3. Written as DNA, the CDR3 is TGCAGCGTTGAACGACAGGGGGCCCCCTACGAGCAGTACTTC. Translation: CSVERQGAPYEQYF.

The V gene is TRBV6-5, the J gene TRBJ1-5, with unresolved D. Trimming shortened V by 10 bases and J by 7 bases, and 17 bases separated the two germline ends. The CDR3 contains 13 residues. Per the germline V gene, CDR1 is MNHEY and CDR2 is SVGAGI. The CDR3, as DNA: TGTGCCACCTGGCCGGGGATAGGCCAGCCCCAGCATTTT. This sequence encodes CATWPGIGQPQHF.

V and J are TRBV9 and TRBJ2-3, with 13 bases that match TRBD2. Germline lookup yields CDR1 SGDLS and CDR2 YYNGEE. The CDR3 has 17 amino acids. Losses at the gene ends were 4 bases for V and 2 bases for J; bases not matched to a gene: 7. Written as DNA, the CDR3 is TGTGCCAGCAGCACCCGACTAGCGGGGGGCCCCACAGATACGCAGTATTTT. Amino acids: CASSTRLAGGPTDTQYF. Variable domain in full (rest from reference TRBV9 and TRBJ2-3): DSGVTQTPKHLITATGQRVTLRCSPRSGDLSVYWYQQSLDQGLQFLIQYYNGEERAKGNILERFSAQQFPDLHSELNLSSLELGDSALYFCASSTRLAGGPTDTQYFGPGTRLTVL.

The chain combines TRBV14 with TRBJ1-2; possibly TRBD1 for D (5 bases). V lost 1 base, J lost 7 bases, and 10 bases lay in between. Germline CDR1 SGHDN, CDR2 FVKESK. The CDR3 covers 13 residues. The CDR3 region has the DNA TGTGCCAGCAGCCAAGTGACGGGGGGTGGCTACACCTTC. It is translated as CASSQVTGGGYTF.

The chain links TRBV7-2 to TRBJ2-2; perhaps TRBD1 as D (5 bases). The length of the CDR3 is 14 residues. Deletions cut 1 base from V and 4 bases from J, with 7 bases between. In germline, CDR1 is SGHTA, CDR2 FQGNSA. For the CDR3, the DNA is TGTGCCAGCAGCTTAGAGGGGCCCACCGGGGAGCTGTTTTTT. Translated: CASSLEGPTGELFF.

The rearrangement uses TRBV6-1 and TRBJ2-7, with 11 bases matching TRBD1. From germline, CDR1 is MNHNS and CDR2 SASEGT. The CDR3 length is 15 residues. V trimming: 3 bases; J trimming: 4 bases; junction bases outside the gene matches: 5. The CDR3 nucleotides read TGTGCCAGCAGTGATTGGACAGGGGGCATGTACGAGCAGTACTTC. As protein: CASSDWTGGMYEQYF.

The rearrangement joins TRBV11-2 to TRBJ1-2; 7 nucleotides match TRBD1. The V segment lost 0 bases and the J segment 0 bases; nucleotides outside the gene matches: 4. The CDR3 extends over 16 amino acids. From germline, CDR1 is SGHAT and CDR2 FQNNGV. The CDR3 sequence is CASSLDWTGTNYGYTF. CDR3 coding DNA: TGTGCCAGCAGCTTAGATTGGACAGGAACTAACTATGGCTACACCTTC.

The chain has TRBV10-2 and TRBJ1-1; D is unresolved. Germline loops: CDR1 WSHSY, CDR2 SAAADI. V was clipped by 5 bases and J by 0 bases, with 7 bases between them. The CDR3 spans 13 residues. This CDR3 is CASSLQMNTEAFF. Here the CDR3 DNA reads TGCGCCAGCAGTCTTCAGATGAACACTGAAGCTTTCTTT.

The CDR3 loop is CASSTTSEYGTYEQYF. The CDR3 DNA is TGTGCCAGCAGCACAACTAGCGAGTATGGTACCTACGAGCAGTACTTC. The chain has TRBV2 and TRBJ2-7; TRBD2 agrees at 7 bases. Germline loops: CDR1 SNHLY, CDR2 FYNNEI. This CDR3 has 16 residues. Trimming at V came to 6 bases and at J to 2 bases, leaving 13 bases not matched to a gene. Together with reference TRBV2 and TRBJ2-7, the CDR3 gives the full variable domain: EPEVTQTPSHQVTQMGQEVILRCVPISNHLYFYWYRQILGQKVEFLVSFYNNEISEKSEIFDDQFSVERPDGSNFTLKIRSTKLEDSAMYFCASSTTSEYGTYEQYFGPGTRLTVT.

This clone was picked up a small number of times. The rearrangement uses TRBV5-1 and TRBJ1-1, with a weak D call TRBD1 (6 bases). The germline gives CDR1 SGHRS, CDR2 YFSETQ. The CDR3 extends over 14 amino acids. V lost 1 base, J lost 1 base, and 8 bases lay in between. CDR3 region: CASSLWGQNTEAFF. The DNA of the CDR3 is TGCGCCAGCAGCTTGTGGGGGCAGAACACTGAAGCTTTCTTT.

This clone showed up just once. This chain links TRBV28 with TRBJ2-7; 7 bases match TRBD2. V was clipped by 8 bases and J by 2 bases; unmatched bases: 9. The CDR3 extends over 14 amino acids. Germline loops: CDR1 MDHEN, CDR2 SYDVKM. CDR3 sequence (DNA): TGTGCCAGCCTCCCGGGACTACCTACCTACGAGCAGTACTTC. It yields the protein CASLPGLPTYEQYF.

The genes are TRBV30 and TRBJ2-3, with 9 bases fitting TRBD2. Per the germline V gene, CDR1 is GTSNPN and CDR2 is SVGIG (reference sequence). CDR3 size: 15 residues. Unmatched junction bases numbered 7, after V lost 1 base and J lost 5 bases. The CDR3 region has the DNA TGTGCCTGGAGTGGTGTAGCGGGGGCAGGAGATACGCAGTATTTT. Translated: CAWSGVAGAGDTQYF.

V gene TRBV5-6 combines with J gene TRBJ1-4; no clear D. The CDR3 sequence is 17 residues long. Germline values: CDR1 SGHDT, CDR2 YYEEEE. With 4 bases removed from V and 1 base from J, the gap between germline ends came to 17 bases. This CDR3 reads CASSPAGPGVTNEKLFF. DNA for the CDR3: TGTGCCAGCAGCCCCGCCGGGCCGGGTGTAACTAATGAAAAACTGTTTTTT.

The chain uses TRBV28 and TRBJ1-4; D gene uncertain. V was shortened by 5 bases and J by 0 bases, with 10 bases between the two germline ends. Germline CDR1 MDHEN, CDR2 SYDVKM. CDR3 length: 15 residues. The CDR3 is CASSQDRATNEKLFF. The CDR3 region has the DNA TGTGCCAGCAGTCAGGACCGGGCAACTAATGAAAAACTGTTTTTT.

CDR3 amino acids: CASSLLTGGPPGELFF. CDR3 in DNA: TGCGCCAGCAGCTTATTAACAGGGGGCCCACCCGGGGAGCTGTTTTTT. This chain joins TRBV5-1 and TRBJ2-2; 9 bases map to TRBD1. This CDR3 has 16 residues. CDR1 and CDR2 from the germline V gene are SGHRS and YFSETQ. J lost 6 bases, V lost 2 bases, and 8 bases had no gene match.

The V gene is TRBV11-2, the J gene TRBJ1-1; 9 nucleotides agree with TRBD1. The V and J ends lost 8 bases and 2 bases, in that order; junction bases with no gene match: 6. CDR3 length: 14 amino acids. Germline CDR1 and CDR2: SGHAT and FQNNGV. The CDR3 loop reads CASGRTGDNTEAFF. In DNA, the CDR3 is TGTGCCAGCGGACGGACAGGGGATAACACTGAAGCTTTCTTT.

The CDR3 is CASSPMPDGTGELFF. The CDR3 DNA sequence: TGTGCCAGCTCACCAATGCCCGATGGCACCGGGGAGCTGTTTTTT. This sequence joins TRBV18 and TRBJ2-2, with D uncertain. This CDR3 contains 15 residues. CDR1 is KGHSH and CDR2 is LQKENI in the germline V gene. Deletions cut 2 bases from V and 4 bases from J, with 11 bases between.

The rearrangement links TRBV28 to TRBJ2-2, with 16 nucleotides matching TRBD2. The germline V gene encodes CDR1 MDHEN and CDR2 SYDVKM. The CDR3 contains 19 residues. Trimming cost V 0 bases and J 3 bases; bases outside gene matches: 4. CDR3 loop: CASSLWGLAGGPDTGELFF. DNA for the CDR3: TGTGCCAGCAGTTTATGGGGACTAGCGGGAGGGCCTGACACCGGGGAGCTGTTTTTT.

This rearrangement joins TRBV28 to TRBJ1-5; TRBD1 matches at 9 bases. The V segment lost 6 bases and the J segment 5 bases; nucleotides outside the gene matches: 5. This CDR3 is 14 amino acids long. CDR1 MDHEN and CDR2 SYDVKM come from the germline V gene. CDR3 nucleotide sequence: TGTGCCAGCAGAACAGGGGGCGCGCATCAGCCCCAGCATTTT. This encodes CASRTGGAHQPQHF. The whole variable domain, remainder taken from reference TRBV28 and TRBJ1-5, is DVKVTQSSRYLVKRTGEKVFLECVQDMDHENMFWYRQDPGLGLRLIYFSYDVKMKEKGDIPEGYSVSREKKERFSLILESASTNQTSMYLCASRTGGAHQPQHFGDGTRLSIL.

This sequence joins TRBV5-1 and TRBJ2-7; D gene ambiguous. The CDR3 contains 14 residues. V gave up 3 bases and J gave up 1 base, with 11 bases separating them. Germline loops: CDR1 SGHRS, CDR2 YFSETQ. DNA of the CDR3: TGCGCCAGCAGCTATGACATCCTATCCTACGAGCAGTACTTC. As protein: CASSYDILSYEQYF.

V gene TRBV9 combines with J gene TRBJ2-3, with TRBD2 matching over 7 bases. CDR3 length: 14 amino acids. Unmatched junction bases numbered 2, after V lost 0 bases and J lost 4 bases. Germline V gene data show CDR1 as SGDLS and CDR2 as YYNGEE. The CDR3: CASSVGLAADTQYF. As DNA, the CDR3 is TGTGCCAGCAGCGTAGGACTAGCTGCAGATACGCAGTATTTT. Based on the CDR3 plus reference TRBV9 and TRBJ2-3, the full variable domain is DSGVTQTPKHLITATGQRVTLRCSPRSGDLSVYWYQQSLDQGLQFLIQYYNGEERAKGNILERFSAQQFPDLHSELNLSSLELGDSALYFCASSVGLAADTQYFGPGTRLTVL.

V is TRBV18 and J is TRBJ2-5; D remains ambiguous. Germline assignment: CDR1 KGHSH and CDR2 LQKENI. The CDR3 runs to 13 residues. V was trimmed by 4 bases and J by 1 base, leaving 7 bases between them. The CDR3, as DNA: TGTGCCAGCTCACTCAACCGCCAAGAGACCCAGTACTTC. This sequence encodes CASSLNRQETQYF.